This T cell receptor beta chain stems from a study of blood T cells in healthy people across ages. Overall study findings and caveats: Shifts in expanded clonotypes may have been confounded by donor CMV status, which was unknown. Roughly linearly, TCR beta diversity per million T cells fell as age increased.

With a J-beta primer mix and a sample-barcoded 5' primer, a second PCR ran 7 to 11 cycles. One entry per CDR3 protein, called by TCRdb with MiXCR from the 5' RACE reads. The table shows hundreds of thousands of distinct CDR3 sequences, with 58% occurring only once. CDR1 MDHEN and CDR2 SYDVKM come from the germline V gene. V gave up 3 bases and J gave up 0 bases, with 6 bases separating them. The CDR3 is made up of 14 amino acids. On this clonotype itself: Its antigen is undetermined.

Total RNA, at least 6 micrograms per sample, came from PBMCs. This sequence was found in a man younger than 45 in good health. Sequenced input: blood. The chain couples TRBV28 to TRBJ1-5; D remains unclear. The CDR3 DNA is TGTGCCAGCAGTTTGGACGATAGCAATCAGCCCCAGCATTTT. It encodes CASSLDDSNQPQHF.